The 22 T cell receptor beta chains given below trace back to one sample, sequenced in a study of blood T cell repertoires in COVID-19. Clones were sequenced by immunoSEQ multiplex PCR, and TCRdb holds only the in-frame ones, with some missing. The table has around 300,000 clones, approximately 80% seen once. What was sequenced was peripheral blood. These receptor sequences come from a woman between 45 and 60 years old with active or convalescent COVID-19.

The genes are TRBV10-3 and TRBJ2-7; weak D call: TRBD1 (6 bases). Trimming took 6 bases from V and 9 from J, leaving 21 bases between them. The CDR3 extends over 14 amino acids. The V gene's germline CDR1 is ENHRY and CDR2 SYGVKD. For the CDR3, the DNA is TGTGCCATCAGCGGCGGACAGCCCTGGGGAACGCAGTACTTC. Translation gives CAISGGQPWGTQYF.

This chain joins TRBV11-2 and TRBJ2-1; 13 nucleotides match TRBD2. The CDR3 is 17 residues long. J gave up 5 bases and V 3 bases, and 7 bases lay outside the gene matches. The germline V gene encodes CDR1 SGHAT and CDR2 FQNNGV. Here the CDR3 DNA reads TGTGCCAGCAGCTTTAGTCCCGGACTAGCGGGAGACAATGAGCAGTTCTTC. Its protein is CASSFSPGLAGDNEQFF.

The V call is TRBV6-6, the J call TRBJ2-2, with 9 bases fitting TRBD2. Germline V CDR1 and CDR2: MNHNY, SVGAGI (reference sequence). The V segment lost 6 bases and the J segment 6 bases; nucleotides outside the gene matches: 8. The CDR3 has 15 amino acids. CDR3: CASRDGTSLAGELFF. CDR3 in DNA: TGTGCCAGCAGAGACGGGACTAGCTTGGCCGGGGAGCTGTTTTTT.

The V and J genes are TRBV11-3 and TRBJ2-1, with TRBD2 as a possible D gene (5 bases). The CDR3 spans 13 residues. V was shortened by 6 bases and J by 7 bases, with 13 bases between the two germline ends. Germline CDR1 reads SGHNT; CDR2 reads YENEEA. The CDR3 DNA follows: TGTGCCAGCAGTTCTGACTACCAAAATGAGCAGTTCTTC. Amino acids: CASSSDYQNEQFF.

The V and J genes are TRBV14 and TRBJ1-4; D gene ambiguous. CDR3 length: 16 amino acids. V dropped 0 bases and J dropped 10 bases, with 18 bases sitting between them. Per germline, CDR1 SGHDN and CDR2 FVKESK. The CDR3 region has the DNA TGTGCCAGCAGCCAAGATTACCGACTGCCCGAGGGAAAACTGTTTTTT. Protein: CASSQDYRLPEGKLFF.

The V gene is TRBV9, the J gene TRBJ2-7; TRBD2 matches at 9 bases. The CDR3 is 15 amino acids. Germline-derived CDR1 and CDR2 are SGDLS and YYNGEE. V lost 3 bases, J lost 2 bases, and 6 bases stayed unmatched. The DNA for the CDR3 is TGTGCCAGCAGCGCCGGGACTAGCCTTCCCTACGAGCAGTACTTC. Amino acids: CASSAGTSLPYEQYF.

The chain carries TRBV7-6 and TRBJ2-5, with TRBD2 as a possible D gene (5 bases). V gave up 5 bases and J gave up 0 bases, with 28 bases separating them. CDR1 is SGHVS and CDR2 is FNYEAQ in the germline V gene. The CDR3 loop spans 20 amino acids. The CDR3: CASSRYKRLQNPENQETQYF. The CDR3 DNA reads TGTGCCAGCAGCCGATATAAGAGACTACAAAACCCCGAAAACCAAGAGACCCAGTACTTC.

V gene TRBV2 combines with J gene TRBJ1-3, with D tentatively TRBD1 (6 bases). CDR1 SNHLY and CDR2 FYNNEI come from the germline V gene. V gave up 11 bases and J gave up 2 bases, with 13 bases separating them. The CDR3 is made up of 13 amino acids. The CDR3 spells CAVRGNAGNTIYF. The CDR3 region has the DNA TGTGCCGTCAGGGGAAACGCTGGAAACACCATATATTTT.

The chain links TRBV29-1 to TRBJ1-2, with 7 positions matching TRBD1. Germline lookup yields CDR1 SQVTM and CDR2 ANQGSEA. The CDR3 covers 15 residues. V shed 1 base and J 4 bases; nucleotides not matched to a gene: 9. CDR3 sequence: CSVEGRQGIGYGYTF. The CDR3 DNA reads TGCAGCGTTGAAGGTCGACAGGGTATTGGCTATGGCTACACCTTC.

The chain links TRBV6-5 to TRBJ1-1; perhaps TRBD1 as D (6 bases). CDR3 length: 14 amino acids. The V end was cut by 6 bases, the J end by 5 bases, with 16 bases between. The germline CDR1 and CDR2 sequences are MNHEY and SVGAGI. CDR3 nucleotides: TGTGCCAGCAGGGGCGCAGGGGAGAGAACTGAAGCTTTCTTT. It translates to CASRGAGERTEAFF.

The rearrangement joins TRBV7-2 to TRBJ1-2; D is ambiguous. This CDR3 is built from 15 residues. Trimming pared 5 bases from V and 4 bases from J, leaving 17 bases between. Looked up from germline, CDR1 is SGHTA and CDR2 is FQGNSA. CDR3 sequence: CASSPVFSGIYGYTF. CDR3 bases: TGTGCCAGCAGCCCTGTGTTTTCCGGGATCTATGGCTACACCTTC. The full variable domain, with the rest looked up from reference TRBV7-2 and TRBJ1-2, is GAGVSQSPSNKVTEKGKDVELRCDPISGHTALYWYRQSLGQGLEFLIYFQGNSAPDKSGLPSDRFSAERTGGSVSTLTIQRTQQEDSAVYLCASSPVFSGIYGYTFGSGTRLTVV.

The chain couples TRBV18 to TRBJ2-1, with 7 bases fitting TRBD2. CDR1 is KGHSH and CDR2 is LQKENI in the germline V gene. After removal of 1 base from V and 9 bases from J, the junction contained 6 bases not matched to a gene. This CDR3 is 14 amino acids long. CDR3 in amino acids: CASSPLAGDSEQFF. The CDR3, as DNA: TGTGCCAGCTCACCACTGGCGGGAGATAGTGAGCAGTTCTTC.

The V and J genes are TRBV28 and TRBJ2-1; 9 bases agree with TRBD1. This CDR3 region has 16 residues. Germline assignment: CDR1 MDHEN and CDR2 SYDVKM. The ends lost 8 bases at V and 8 bases at J; junction bases unmatched: 16. In DNA form, the CDR3 reads TGTGCCAGCTGTGATAGAGCCGGACAGGGGTATTATGAGCAGTTCTTC. This codes for CASCDRAGQGYYEQFF.

In nucleotides, the CDR3 is TGTGCCACCAAATCCATAGGGGGGGCGTTTGGCTACACCTTC. It yields the protein CATKSIGGAFGYTF. The chain joins TRBV27 to TRBJ1-2; perhaps TRBD1 as D (6 bases). In germline, CDR1 is MNHEY, CDR2 SMNVEV (reference sequence). Trimming stripped 10 bases from V and 7 bases from J, with 22 bases between. The CDR3 totals 14 residues.

V usage is TRBV7-9 and J usage is TRBJ2-1; 10 positions agree with TRBD1. The CDR3 consists of 15 residues. Germline trimming cut 7 bases from V and 3 bases from J; bases unmatched to any gene: 6. Germline V gene lookup returns CDR1 SEHNR and CDR2 FQNEAQ (reference sequence). The CDR3 reads CASTLGQGDYNEQFF. The CDR3 coding sequence is TGTGCCAGCACCCTCGGACAGGGGGACTACAATGAGCAGTTCTTC.

The chain combines TRBV6-6 with TRBJ1-5; D is unclear. Germline CDR1 and CDR2: MNHNY and SVGAGI (reference sequence). The CDR3 totals 14 residues. Trimming took off 7 bases at V and 2 bases at J, with 12 bases between the two ends. CDR3 sequence reads: CASTRGSGNQPQHF. The CDR3 DNA is TGTGCCAGCACACGAGGGAGCGGCAATCAGCCCCAGCATTTT.

The rearrangement uses TRBV6-5 and TRBJ1-1; no definite D call. The CDR3 is 11 residues long. The V and J ends lost 7 bases and 5 bases respectively, with 8 bases between them. Per germline, CDR1 MNHEY and CDR2 SVGAGI. The CDR3 DNA reads as TGTGCCAGCACATCACAGACTGAAGCTTTCTTT. The encoded protein is CASTSQTEAFF.

The chain uses TRBV27 and TRBJ1-3; D unresolved. CDR3 length: 13 amino acids. V gave up 5 bases and J gave up 1 base, with 6 bases separating them. Germline CDR1 reads MNHEY; CDR2 reads SMNVEV (reference sequence). The CDR3 DNA is TGTGCCAGCAGTCCCGCGTCTGGAAACACCATATATTTT. As protein: CASSPASGNTIYF.

This chain links TRBV6-5 with TRBJ1-5; 8 nucleotides align to TRBD1. CDR1 MNHEY and CDR2 SVGAGI come from the germline V gene. This CDR3 comprises 15 residues. With V trimmed by 6 bases and J by 4 bases, 8 bases remained unmatched. CDR3 in amino acids: CASRGTGGRNQPQHF. The CDR3 DNA sequence: TGTGCCAGCAGGGGGACAGGTGGTCGAAATCAGCCCCAGCATTTT.

CDR3 nucleotide sequence: TGTGCCAGCAGCTTAGCAGGGTCGCGAGGGAATGAGCAGTTCTTC. Translated, it gives CASSLAGSRGNEQFF. V usage is TRBV7-9 and J usage is TRBJ2-1; D is possibly TRBD2 (5 bases). CDR3 length: 15 amino acids. Trimming took off 0 bases at V and 7 bases at J, with 13 bases between the two ends. CDR1 and CDR2 from the germline V gene are SEHNR and FQNEAQ (reference sequence).

The chain uses TRBV19 and TRBJ2-3; D uncertain. CDR1 is LNHDA and CDR2 is SQIVND in the germline V gene (reference sequence). The V and J ends lost 0 bases and 5 bases respectively, with 9 bases between them. The CDR3 length is 14 residues. CDR3 region: CASSIDRAGDTQYF. The CDR3 DNA follows: TGTGCCAGTAGTATAGATCGAGCAGGAGATACGCAGTATTTT. The full variable domain, completed using reference TRBV19 and TRBJ2-3, is DGGITQSPKYLFRKEGQNVTLSCEQNLNHDAMYWYRQDPGQGLRLIYYSQIVNDFQKGDIAEGYSVSREKKESFPLTVTSAQKNPTAFYLCASSIDRAGDTQYFGPGTRLTVL.

The chain combines TRBV10-1 with TRBJ1-4; possible D gene TRBD1, 6 bases. The CDR3 sequence is 19 residues long. Deletions cut 6 bases from V and 0 bases from J, with 23 bases between. The V gene's germline CDR1 is WNHNN and CDR2 SYGVQD (reference sequence). The CDR3 coding sequence is TGCGCCAGCAGCCGGGGACAAACCAAACCCCATACAACTAATGAAAAACTGTTTTTT. It is translated as CASSRGQTKPHTTNEKLFF.